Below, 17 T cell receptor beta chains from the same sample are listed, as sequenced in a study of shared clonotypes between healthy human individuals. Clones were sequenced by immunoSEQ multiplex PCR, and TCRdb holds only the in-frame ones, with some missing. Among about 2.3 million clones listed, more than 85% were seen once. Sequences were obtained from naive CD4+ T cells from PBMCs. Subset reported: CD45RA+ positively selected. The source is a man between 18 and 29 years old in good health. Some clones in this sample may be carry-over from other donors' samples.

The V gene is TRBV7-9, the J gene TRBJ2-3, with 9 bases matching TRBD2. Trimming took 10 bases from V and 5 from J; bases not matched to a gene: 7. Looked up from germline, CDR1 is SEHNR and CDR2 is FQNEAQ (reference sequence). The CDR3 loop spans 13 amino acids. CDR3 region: CAIVAGVVDTQYF. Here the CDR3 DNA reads TGTGCCATTGTAGCGGGAGTGGTAGATACGCAGTATTTT.

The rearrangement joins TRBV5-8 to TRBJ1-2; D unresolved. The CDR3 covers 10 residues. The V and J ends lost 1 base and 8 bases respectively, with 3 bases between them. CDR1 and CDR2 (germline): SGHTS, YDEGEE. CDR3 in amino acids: CASSLIGYTF. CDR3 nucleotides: TGTGCCAGCAGCTTGATCGGCTACACCTTC.

The CDR3 region is CASSEPRTDGESRTEAFF. For the CDR3, the DNA is TGCGCCAGCAGTGAGCCCCGGACAGATGGGGAATCTCGCACTGAAGCTTTCTTT. This rearrangement joins TRBV10-2 to TRBJ1-1; possible D gene TRBD1, 6 bases. This CDR3 comprises 18 residues. The V and J ends lost 2 bases and 4 bases respectively, with 23 bases between them. CDR1 and CDR2 from the germline V gene are WSHSY and SAAADI.

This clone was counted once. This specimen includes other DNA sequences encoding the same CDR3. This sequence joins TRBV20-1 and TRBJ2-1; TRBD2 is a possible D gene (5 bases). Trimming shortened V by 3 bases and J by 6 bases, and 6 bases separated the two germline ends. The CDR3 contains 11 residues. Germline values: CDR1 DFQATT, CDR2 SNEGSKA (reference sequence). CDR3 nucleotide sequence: TGCAGTGCTAGCCGGGGCAATGAGCAGTTCTTC. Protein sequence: CSASRGNEQFF.

Written as DNA, the CDR3 is TGTGCCAGCAAACCGGGGGGCGGGAGTCCAGATACGCAGTATTTT. This codes for CASKPGGGSPDTQYF. V usage is TRBV6-1 and J usage is TRBJ2-3; D perhaps matches TRBD2 (7 bases). The CDR3 sequence is 15 residues long. V lost 7 bases to trimming and J lost 4 bases, with 18 bases between them. Looked up from germline, CDR1 is MNHNS and CDR2 is SASEGT.

CDR3 in DNA: TGCGCCAGCAGCCAGGCAGGGGGCTCGTGGACTAATGAAAAACTGTTTTTT. This codes for CASSQAGGSWTNEKLFF. This chain joins TRBV4-3 and TRBJ1-4, with TRBD1 matching 8 bases. With 3 bases clipped from V and 2 bases from J, the junction kept 8 bases outside the gene matches. Germline V CDR1 and CDR2: LGHNA, YSLEER. The CDR3 is 17 residues long.

In DNA form, the CDR3 reads TGTGCCAGCAGTGAATTCGTATACAGGAATAACGAGCAGTACTTC. Encoded protein: CASSEFVYRNNEQYF. V usage is TRBV6-1 and J usage is TRBJ2-7; possibly TRBD1 for D (5 bases). The V end was cut by 2 bases, the J end by 5 bases, with 16 bases between. This CDR3 is built from 15 residues. CDR1 and CDR2 (germline): MNHNS, SASEGT.

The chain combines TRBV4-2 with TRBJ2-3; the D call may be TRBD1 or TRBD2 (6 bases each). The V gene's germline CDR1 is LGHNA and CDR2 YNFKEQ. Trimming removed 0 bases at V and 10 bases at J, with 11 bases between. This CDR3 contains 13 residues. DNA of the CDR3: TGTGCCAGCAGCCAAGATAGGGGGGAAGCGCAGTATTTT. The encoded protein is CASSQDRGEAQYF.

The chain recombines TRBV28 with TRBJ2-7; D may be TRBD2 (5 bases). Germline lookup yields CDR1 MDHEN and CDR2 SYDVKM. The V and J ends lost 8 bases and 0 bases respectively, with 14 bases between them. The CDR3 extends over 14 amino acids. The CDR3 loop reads CASCPSGNSYEQYF. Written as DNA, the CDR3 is TGTGCCAGCTGTCCATCCGGGAACTCCTACGAGCAGTACTTC.

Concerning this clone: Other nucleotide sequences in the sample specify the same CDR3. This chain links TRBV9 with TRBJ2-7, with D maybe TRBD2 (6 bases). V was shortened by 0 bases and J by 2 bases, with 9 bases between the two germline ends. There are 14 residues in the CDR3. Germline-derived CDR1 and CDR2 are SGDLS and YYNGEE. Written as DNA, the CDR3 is TGTGCCAGCAGCGTAGCGGGAGCCGCCTACGAGCAGTACTTC. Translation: CASSVAGAAYEQYF. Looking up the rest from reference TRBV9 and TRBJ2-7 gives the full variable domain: DSGVTQTPKHLITATGQRVTLRCSPRSGDLSVYWYQQSLDQGLQFLIQYYNGEERAKGNILERFSAQQFPDLHSELNLSSLELGDSALYFCASSVAGAAYEQYFGPGTRLTVT.

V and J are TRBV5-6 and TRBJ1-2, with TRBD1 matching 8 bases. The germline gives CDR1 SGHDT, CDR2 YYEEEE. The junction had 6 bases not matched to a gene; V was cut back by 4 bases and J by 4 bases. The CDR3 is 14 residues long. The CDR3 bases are TGTGCCAGCAGCCCACGACAGGGGCTCTATGGCTACACCTTC. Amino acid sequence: CASSPRQGLYGYTF.

CDR3 sequence reads: CASRVDGYSGNTIYF. CDR3 coding DNA: TGTGCCAGCAGGGTTGACGGATACTCTGGAAACACCATATATTTT. The chain links TRBV6-5 to TRBJ1-3; D unresolved. This CDR3 has 15 residues. The V and J ends lost 6 bases and 0 bases respectively, with 12 bases between them. Germline V gene data show CDR1 as MNHEY and CDR2 as SVGAGI.

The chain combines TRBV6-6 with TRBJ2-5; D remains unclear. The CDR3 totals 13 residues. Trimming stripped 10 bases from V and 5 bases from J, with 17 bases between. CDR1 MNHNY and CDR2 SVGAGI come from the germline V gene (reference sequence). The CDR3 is CATQRDTLETQYF. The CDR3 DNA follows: TGTGCCACCCAACGAGACACTCTGGAGACCCAGTACTTC.

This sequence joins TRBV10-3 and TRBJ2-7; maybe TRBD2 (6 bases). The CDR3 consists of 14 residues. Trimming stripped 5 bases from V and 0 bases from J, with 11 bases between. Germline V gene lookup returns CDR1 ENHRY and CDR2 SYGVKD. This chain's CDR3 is CAISRLESSYEQYF. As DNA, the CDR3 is TGTGCCATCAGTCGACTAGAAAGCTCCTACGAGCAGTACTTC.

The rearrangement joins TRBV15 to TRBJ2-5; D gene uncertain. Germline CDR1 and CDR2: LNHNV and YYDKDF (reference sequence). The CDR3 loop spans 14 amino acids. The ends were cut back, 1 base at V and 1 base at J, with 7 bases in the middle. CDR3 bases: TGTGCCACCAGCAGAGGCCGATTCCAAGAGACCCAGTACTTC. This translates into CATSRGRFQETQYF.

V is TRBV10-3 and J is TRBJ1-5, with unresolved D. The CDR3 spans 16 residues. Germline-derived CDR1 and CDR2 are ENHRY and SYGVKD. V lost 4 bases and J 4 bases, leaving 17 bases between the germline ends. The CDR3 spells CAISARSGKGNQPQHF. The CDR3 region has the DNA TGTGCCATCAGTGCCCGGTCGGGGAAGGGTAATCAGCCCCAGCATTTT.

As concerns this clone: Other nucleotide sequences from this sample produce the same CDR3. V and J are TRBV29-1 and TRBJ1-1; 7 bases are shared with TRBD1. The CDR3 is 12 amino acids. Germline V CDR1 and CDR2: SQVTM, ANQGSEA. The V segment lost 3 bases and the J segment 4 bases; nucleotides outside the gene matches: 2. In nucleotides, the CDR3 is TGCAGCGTTGATCAGGGGGGCACTGAAGCTTTCTTT. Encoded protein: CSVDQGGTEAFF.